The 25 T cell receptor beta chains below all came from one sample that was sequenced in a study of identical twins (TCRdb year 2016). Receptor amplification or capture employed 5' RACE. Sequencing was performed on an Illumina HiSeq 2000. Using fastp trimming at Q25 and MiXCR clonotype assembly, TCRdb reanalyzed the public sequencing data and kept in-frame beta chains. Identical CDR3 proteins give one entry, which carries the most common genes and DNA. This sample lists a few hundred thousand distinct CDR3 sequences; approximately 12% were detected once. 3.5% to 4.5% of the sample goes to the ten largest clones. Another study also made use of these data, one on yellow fever vaccine responses in identical twins.

Sample: memory (CD45RO+) T cells sorted from blood. The cell subset or site label here, explained by the study, means: CD45RO+ enriched T cells. These receptors originate from a woman aged 18-35 years in good health.

This clonotype showed up just a few times. CDR3 protein: CATSIRQGLNEQFF. CDR3 nucleotides: TGTGCAACGTCAATACGTCAGGGGCTCAATGAGCAGTTCTTC. V and J are TRBV6-1 and TRBJ2-1; tentatively, D is TRBD1 (6 bases). This CDR3 comprises 14 residues. Germline V gives CDR1 MNHNS, CDR2 SASEGT.

The table lists this clonotype with many counts. This chain joins TRBV7-9 and TRBJ2-6; D is ambiguous. The CDR3 contains 10 residues. V lost 8 bases, J lost 6 bases, and 2 bases lay in between. In germline, CDR1 is SEHNR, CDR2 FQNEAQ (reference sequence). DNA for the CDR3: TGTGCCAGCGCGGCCAACGTCCTGACTTTC. Protein sequence: CASAANVLTF.

Here the CDR3 reads CASSEAILTANYGYTF. In DNA, the CDR3 is TGTGCCAGCAGTGAAGCGATATTGACAGCTAACTATGGCTACACCTTC. The rearrangement links TRBV2 to TRBJ1-2; perhaps TRBD1 as D (5 bases). The germline V and J ends were trimmed by 0 bases and 0 bases, with 11 bases remaining between them. Germline loops: CDR1 SNHLY, CDR2 FYNNEI. The CDR3 contains 16 residues.

The V call is TRBV2, the J call TRBJ1-3; D might be TRBD1 (6 bases). This CDR3 spans 15 amino acids. V dropped 4 bases and J dropped 0 bases, with 10 bases sitting between them. CDR1 and CDR2 (germline): SNHLY, FYNNEI. The CDR3 protein is CASSAGTNSGNTIYF. The CDR3 nucleotides read TGTGCCAGCAGTGCCGGGACAAACTCTGGAAACACCATATATTTT.

In this sample, this clonotype turned up a few times. V gene TRBV7-8 combines with J gene TRBJ2-5; D ambiguous. The germline CDR1 and CDR2 sequences are SGHVS and FQNEAQ. There are 15 residues in the CDR3. V lost 1 base to trimming and J lost 4 bases, with 13 bases between them. CDR3 nucleotide sequence: TGTGCCAGCAGCTTAGGGTTGGGTTTTTTAGAGACCCAGTACTTC. It is translated as CASSLGLGFLETQYF.

The gene calls are TRBV4-2 and TRBJ2-5; possibly TRBD2 for D (6 bases). Deletions cut 4 bases from V and 1 base from J, with 16 bases between. CDR3 length: 16 residues. The germline gives CDR1 LGHNA, CDR2 YNFKEQ. CDR3 sequence: CASSPGLAGTQETQYF. The CDR3 DNA reads TGTGCCAGCAGCCCCGGGCTCGCGGGGACCCAAGAGACCCAGTACTTC.

The chain uses TRBV3-1 and TRBJ2-5; 8 bases match TRBD1. V was pared by 5 bases and J by 0 bases, with 11 bases of the junction left unmatched. The germline CDR1 and CDR2 sequences are LGHDT and YNNKEL (reference sequence). The CDR3 spans 17 residues. The CDR3 DNA follows: TGTGCCAGCAGCGAAGGGTCGAGGACAGGGTACCAAGAGACCCAGTACTTC. This encodes CASSEGSRTGYQETQYF.

This clonotype showed up just a few times. V usage is TRBV30 and J usage is TRBJ2-7; 8 bases line up with TRBD1. CDR1 is GTSNPN and CDR2 is SVGIG in the germline V gene (reference sequence). V trimming: 4 bases; J trimming: 4 bases; junction bases outside the gene matches: 9. CDR3 length equals 14 residues. This CDR3 reads CAWNRGDRGYEQYF. The CDR3, as DNA: TGTGCCTGGAACCGGGGAGACAGGGGTTACGAGCAGTACTTC.

The rearrangement uses TRBV7-9 and TRBJ2-1; 7 bases agree with TRBD2. This CDR3 has 14 amino acids. V trimming: 5 bases; J trimming: 6 bases; junction bases outside the gene matches: 7. Per the germline V gene, CDR1 is SEHNR and CDR2 is FQNEAQ (reference sequence). In DNA, the CDR3 is TGTGCCAGCAGCACAGGACTAGTCAGCAATGAGCAGTTCTTC. Translated, it gives CASSTGLVSNEQFF. The variable domain in full, with the rest retrieved from reference TRBV7-9 and TRBJ2-1, is DTGVSQNPRHKITKRGQNVTFRCDPISEHNRLYWYRQTLGQGPEFLTYFQNEAQLEKSRLLSDRFSAERPKGSFSTLEIQRTEQGDSAMYLCASSTGLVSNEQFFGPGTRLTVL.

This clonotype was counted at least ten times. V is TRBV4-2 and J is TRBJ2-3; D is undetermined. The CDR3 runs 15 residues. Germline CDR1 LGHNA, CDR2 YNFKEQ. The V end lost 0 bases, the J end lost 2 bases, and 9 bases lay between the germline ends. The CDR3: CASSQENTFTDTQYF. The CDR3, as DNA: TGTGCCAGCAGCCAAGAAAATACGTTCACAGATACGCAGTATTTT.

The genes are TRBV20-1 and TRBJ2-5; TRBD2 matches 13 bases. CDR1 is DFQATT, CDR2 SNEGSKA, per germline (reference sequence). This CDR3 has 14 residues. V lost 8 bases, J lost 0 bases, and 3 bases stayed unmatched. The CDR3 loop is CSRGLAGDQETQYF. For the CDR3, the DNA is TGCAGTAGAGGACTAGCGGGGGACCAAGAGACCCAGTACTTC.

This clonotype showed up just a few times. J is TRBJ2-3 and V is TRBV4-3; D unresolved. The CDR3 extends over 16 amino acids. Looked up from germline, CDR1 is LGHNA and CDR2 is YSLEER. V lost 3 bases to trimming and J lost 6 bases, with 19 bases between them. The chain's CDR3 is CASSQAFRPAADTQYF. The CDR3 region has the DNA TGCGCCAGCAGCCAGGCGTTTCGGCCCGCCGCGGATACGCAGTATTTT.

Concerning this clonotype: A read error is possible here, since a much larger clone lies one base away. The chain employs TRBV4-3 and TRBJ2-7, with 7 bases identical to TRBD1. V lost 0 bases to trimming and J lost 2 bases; unmatched junction nucleotides: 1. This CDR3 is built from 14 residues. Germline CDR1 LGHNA, CDR2 YSLEER. The CDR3 region is CASSQEQGTYEQYF. The DNA for the CDR3 is TGCGCCAGCAGCCAAGAACAGGGGACCTACGAGCAGTACTTC.

This clonotype appeared a few times. This chain uses TRBV10-1 with TRBJ2-1; D unresolved. V was trimmed by 6 bases and J by 5 bases, leaving 14 bases between them. Germline CDR1 and CDR2: WNHNN and SYGVQD (reference sequence). This CDR3 comprises 14 residues. CDR3 in amino acids: CASSPRWGNNEQFF. CDR3 nucleotides: TGCGCCAGCAGCCCCCGGTGGGGTAACAATGAGCAGTTCTTC.

V gene TRBV19 combines with J gene TRBJ2-2; unclear D gene. Germline V gene lookup returns CDR1 LNHDA and CDR2 SQIVND (reference sequence). This CDR3 is built from 12 residues. V lost 3 bases to trimming and J lost 5 bases, with 4 bases between them. The CDR3 spells CASSMWTGELFF. The DNA for the CDR3 is TGTGCCAGTAGTATGTGGACCGGGGAGCTGTTTTTT. The full variable domain, its missing parts supplied by reference TRBV19 and TRBJ2-2, is DGGITQSPKYLFRKEGQNVTLSCEQNLNHDAMYWYRQDPGQGLRLIYYSQIVNDFQKGDIAEGYSVSREKKESFPLTVTSAQKNPTAFYLCASSMWTGELFFGEGSRLTVL.

In its sample, this clonotype was seen a few times. The gene calls are TRBV20-1 and TRBJ2-7, with TRBD1 matching over 9 bases. Germline V gene sequence: CDR1 DFQATT, CDR2 SNEGSKA (reference sequence). The V gene end was trimmed by 6 bases and the J gene end by 3 bases; junction bases not matched to a gene: 9. This CDR3 spans 14 amino acids. The CDR3 coding sequence is TGCAGTGCGGGGGGGACAGGGAGTAACTACGAGCAGTACTTC. Its protein product is CSAGGTGSNYEQYF.

This chain links TRBV4-1 with TRBJ2-7; D possibly corresponds to TRBD2 (6 bases). CDR3 length: 15 residues. Germline CDR1 reads MGHRA; CDR2 reads YSYEKL. Trimming pared 1 base from V and 0 bases from J, leaving 10 bases between. For the CDR3, the DNA is TGCGCCAGCAGCCAAGCGCCCGGGGGCTCCTACGAGCAGTACTTC. It codes for CASSQAPGGSYEQYF.

This clonotype was recorded at least ten times. CDR3 sequence: CASSEALDTGELFF. CDR3 DNA sequence: TGTGCCAGCAGTGAAGCGCTGGACACCGGGGAGCTGTTTTTT. The chain carries TRBV6-1 and TRBJ2-2; D gene ambiguous. Deletions cut 0 bases from V and 3 bases from J, with 5 bases between. Germline V lookup: CDR1 MNHNS, CDR2 SASEGT. The CDR3 runs to 14 residues.

This rearrangement joins TRBV19 to TRBJ1-1; D call uncertain. The V and J ends lost 7 bases and 4 bases respectively, with 22 bases between them. The CDR3 consists of 16 residues. CDR1 and CDR2 (germline): LNHDA, SQIVND (reference sequence). The CDR3 region has the DNA TGTGCCAGTATTCAAAAGGTCGGGGAATTGGGCACTGAAGCTTTCTTT. Its protein product is CASIQKVGELGTEAFF.

V and J are TRBV2 and TRBJ2-2, with D perhaps TRBD1 (6 bases). Trimming stripped 1 base from V and 1 base from J, with 7 bases between. Germline V lookup: CDR1 SNHLY, CDR2 FYNNEI. This CDR3 contains 15 residues. The CDR3 region has the DNA TGTGCCAGCAGTGAAGACAGGGTGAACACCGGGGAGCTGTTTTTT. Protein product: CASSEDRVNTGELFF. Combining the CDR3 with reference TRBV2 and TRBJ2-2 gives the whole variable domain EPEVTQTPSHQVTQMGQEVILRCVPISNHLYFYWYRQILGQKVEFLVSFYNNEISEKSEIFDDQFSVERPDGSNFTLKIRSTKLEDSAMYFCASSEDRVNTGELFFGEGSRLTVL.

This clonotype has a count of ten or more. This CDR3 reads CSVEDRKGTNYNEQFF. The CDR3 region has the DNA TGCAGCGTTGAAGATCGGAAAGGGACTAACTACAATGAGCAGTTCTTC. V and J are TRBV29-1 and TRBJ2-1; TRBD2 agrees at 7 bases. V dropped 0 bases and J dropped 3; count of bases not matched to a gene: 8. This CDR3 is built from 16 residues. Germline values: CDR1 SQVTM, CDR2 ANQGSEA.

V is TRBV19 and J is TRBJ2-2; D is undetermined. Trimming pared 7 bases from V and 1 base from J, leaving 10 bases between. Germline assignment: CDR1 LNHDA and CDR2 SQIVND (reference sequence). The CDR3 spans 14 residues. Here the CDR3 reads CASIPWGNTGELFF. In DNA, the CDR3 is TGTGCCAGTATCCCTTGGGGGAACACCGGGGAGCTGTTTTTT.

This clonotype was detected a few times. The chain is built from TRBV7-2 and TRBJ1-2; D is perhaps TRBD1 (5 bases). The V and J ends lost 5 bases and 2 bases respectively, with 15 bases between them. The CDR3 length is 15 residues. Germline assignment: CDR1 SGHTA and CDR2 FQGNSA. In nucleotides, the CDR3 is TGTGCCAGCAGCCAACGGGACTGGCACAACTATGGCTACACCTTC. Its translation is CASSQRDWHNYGYTF.

This clonotype was counted only a few times. The CDR3 region is CASSQVFQGAKNIQYF. The DNA of the CDR3 is TGTGCCAGCAGCCAAGTTTTTCAGGGGGCCAAAAACATTCAGTACTTC. This sequence joins TRBV3-1 and TRBJ2-4; D is possibly TRBD1 (6 bases). The V gene lost 1 base and the J gene lost 1 base, with 11 bases spanning the gap. The CDR3 covers 16 residues. The germline V gene encodes CDR1 LGHDT and CDR2 YNNKEL (reference sequence).

This clonotype appeared a few times. The rearrangement links TRBV9 to TRBJ2-1, with unresolved D. CDR1 and CDR2 from the germline V gene are SGDLS and YYNGEE. The CDR3 is 14 amino acids. V shed 2 bases and J shed 4 bases, with 10 bases lying between them. CDR3 sequence: CASSVSERYNEQFF. The CDR3 nucleotides are TGTGCCAGCAGCGTGTCGGAACGATACAATGAGCAGTTCTTC.